Below are 25 T cell receptor beta chains sequenced from a single sample in a study of shared clonotypes between healthy human individuals. Assay used: immunoSEQ multiplex PCR; TCRdb lists only in-frame clones, some missing. Found here are roughly 2.2 million clones, about 92% of them singletons; the top ten hold 0.39%. Sample: naive CD4+ T cells from PBMCs. Regarding subset: CD45RA+ positively selected. The origin of the receptors is a man aged 18 to 29 in good health. Some clones in this sample may be carry-over from other donors' samples.

A note on this clone: The same CDR3 can be traced to other DNA sequences in this sample. V usage is TRBV4-2 and J usage is TRBJ2-2, with 13 bases lining up with TRBD2. Germline CDR1 LGHNA, CDR2 YNFKEQ. CDR3 length: 17 residues. Trimming at V came to 1 base and at J to 3 bases, leaving 2 bases not matched to a gene. This CDR3 is CASSQAGLAGDTGELFF. The CDR3 nucleotides read TGTGCCAGCAGCCAAGCTGGACTAGCGGGAGACACCGGGGAGCTGTTTTTT.

This chain links TRBV5-1 with TRBJ1-4, with D maybe TRBD1 (6 bases). Trimming took off 0 bases at V and 0 bases at J, with 12 bases between the two ends. Germline V gene lookup returns CDR1 SGHRS and CDR2 YFSETQ. The CDR3 sequence is 17 residues long. The CDR3 bases are TGCGCCAGCAGCTTGGAGGGACATAGAACAACTAATGAAAAACTGTTTTTT. It yields the protein CASSLEGHRTTNEKLFF.

The chain links TRBV2 to TRBJ2-5; D is perhaps TRBD1 (6 bases). Trimming left V 4 bases short and J 2 bases short, with 11 bases between. CDR1 is SNHLY and CDR2 is FYNNEI in the germline V gene. CDR3 length: 14 residues. The CDR3: CASSGRTVQETQYF. The CDR3 DNA sequence: TGTGCCAGCAGTGGACGGACAGTACAAGAGACCCAGTACTTC.

The CDR3 spells CATSTVSSGNTIYF. CDR3 nucleotides: TGCGCCACCTCGACGGTCAGCTCTGGAAACACCATATATTTT. This chain uses TRBV4-1 with TRBJ1-3; no clear D. V lost 10 bases to trimming and J lost 0 bases, with 13 bases between them. The CDR3 is 14 amino acids. In germline, CDR1 is MGHRA, CDR2 YSYEKL.

The chain uses TRBV7-9 and TRBJ1-1, with D perhaps matching TRBD1 (5 bases). The CDR3 consists of 15 residues. CDR1 and CDR2 from the germline V gene are SEHNR and FQNEAQ (reference sequence). V lost 5 bases to trimming and J lost 3 bases, with 16 bases between them. In DNA, the CDR3 is TGTGCCAGCAGCCCGCTCCCCCAGGGTTACACTGAAGCTTTCTTT. It translates to CASSPLPQGYTEAFF.

This clone was recorded a few times. Other DNA sequences within the sample encode an identical CDR3. The J gene is TRBJ2-7, the V gene TRBV7-2; D gene ambiguous. In germline, CDR1 is SGHTA, CDR2 FQGNSA. V was shortened by 1 base and J by 2 bases, with 3 bases between the two germline ends. The CDR3 is 12 amino acids. CDR3 region: CASSLVPYEQYF. The CDR3 DNA follows: TGTGCCAGCAGCTTAGTCCCCTACGAGCAGTACTTC.

This clone was seen only once. The V and J genes are TRBV5-1 and TRBJ1-2; 7 bases are shared with TRBD1. The CDR3 is 14 residues long. The germline V gene encodes CDR1 SGHRS and CDR2 YFSETQ. After removal of 6 bases from V and 5 bases from J, the junction contained 10 bases not matched to a gene. The CDR3 DNA sequence: TGCGCCAGCAAAGGGCAGGGGGACGTTTATGGCTACACCTTC. This gives the protein CASKGQGDVYGYTF.

The rearrangement links TRBV4-1 to TRBJ2-7; 14 bases are a match to TRBD2. The CDR3 has 17 amino acids. The junction had 4 bases not matched to a gene; V was cut back by 1 base and J by 2 bases. Germline values: CDR1 MGHRA, CDR2 YSYEKL. DNA of the CDR3: TGCGCCAGCAGCCAAGGGGGACTAGCGGGAGATGCCTACGAGCAGTACTTC. Its translation is CASSQGGLAGDAYEQYF.

The chain has TRBV19 and TRBJ2-7; tentative D call: TRBD1 (5 bases). Germline values: CDR1 LNHDA, CDR2 SQIVND (reference sequence). This CDR3 is built from 14 residues. V lost 5 bases and J 6 bases, leaving 17 bases between the germline ends. The CDR3 DNA is TGTGCCAGTAGTTACAGCCTTAGGGGTCCCGAGCAGTACTTC. Translated: CASSYSLRGPEQYF.

The chain recombines TRBV11-2 with TRBJ1-3; tentatively, D is TRBD1 (5 bases). This CDR3 region has 18 residues. The germline V and J ends were trimmed by 1 base and 4 bases, with 20 bases remaining between them. Germline CDR1 SGHAT, CDR2 FQNNGV. The CDR3, as DNA: TGTGCCAGCAGCTTAGCCGGTTCCCAGGGCCCTCTGGGAAACACCATATATTTT. Its protein product is CASSLAGSQGPLGNTIYF.

The rearrangement links TRBV7-3 to TRBJ2-3; 11 bases agree with TRBD2. V shed 5 bases, J shed 4 bases, and the junction held 8 bases outside the gene matches. The CDR3 is 16 amino acids. Germline-derived CDR1 and CDR2 are SGHTA and FQGTGA. The CDR3 here is CASSPLAGGRSDTQYF. The CDR3 DNA reads as TGTGCCAGCAGCCCCCTAGCGGGAGGCCGCTCAGATACGCAGTATTTT. Full variable domain (outside the CDR3, taken from reference TRBV7-3 and TRBJ2-3): GAGVSQTPSNKVTEKGKYVELRCDPISGHTALYWYRQSLGQGPEFLIYFQGTGAADDSGLPNDRFFAVRPEGSVSTLKIQRTERGDSAVYLCASSPLAGGRSDTQYFGPGTRLTVL.

This chain links TRBV11-3 with TRBJ2-1; D not certain. CDR1 and CDR2 (germline): SGHNT, YENEEA. Trimming stripped 5 bases from V and 3 bases from J, with 11 bases between. The CDR3 length is 14 residues. The chain's CDR3 is CASSNSPYYNEQFF. In nucleotides, the CDR3 is TGTGCCAGCAGCAACAGCCCCTACTACAATGAGCAGTTCTTC. Together with reference TRBV11-3 and TRBJ2-1, the CDR3 gives the full variable domain: EAGVVQSPRYKIIEKKQPVAFWCNPISGHNTLYWYLQNLGQGPELLIRYENEEAVDDSQLPKDRFSAERLKGVDSTLKIQPAELGDSAVYLCASSNSPYYNEQFFGPGTRLTVL.

The chain is built from TRBV6-1 and TRBJ1-2; 8 bases agree with TRBD1. The V segment lost 5 bases and the J segment 4 bases; nucleotides outside the gene matches: 3. Germline CDR1 is MNHNS and CDR2 is SASEGT. CDR3 size: 13 residues. The chain's CDR3 is CASSRTGSYGYTF. CDR3 bases: TGTGCCAGCAGTCGGACAGGGAGCTATGGCTACACCTTC.

This chain connects TRBV28 to TRBJ2-1; D assignment may be TRBD1 or TRBD2 (5 bases each). Germline V CDR1 and CDR2: MDHEN, SYDVKM. CDR3 length: 16 residues. Deletions cut 4 bases from V and 0 bases from J, with 13 bases between. The CDR3 DNA sequence: TGTGCCAGCAGTTCCCGGGACGCTTCCTCCTACAATGAGCAGTTCTTC. Translating gives CASSSRDASSYNEQFF.

The chain links TRBV7-9 to TRBJ1-3, with D perhaps TRBD1 (5 bases). CDR1 is SEHNR and CDR2 is FQNEAQ in the germline V gene (reference sequence). Trimming left V 8 bases short and J 0 bases short, with 11 bases between. The CDR3 runs 14 residues. The CDR3 sequence is CASGLGGSGNTIYF. The CDR3, as DNA: TGTGCCAGCGGCCTGGGGGGCTCTGGAAACACCATATATTTT.

This sequence joins TRBV6-5 and TRBJ2-4; D gene ambiguous. Germline CDR1 reads MNHEY; CDR2 reads SVGAGI. The CDR3 has 16 amino acids. The V and J ends lost 4 bases and 0 bases respectively, with 13 bases between them. The CDR3 region is CASSLSVSVAKNIQYF. The CDR3 region has the DNA TGTGCCAGCAGTTTATCTGTGAGCGTAGCCAAAAACATTCAGTACTTC.

This chain connects TRBV28 to TRBJ2-7; TRBD2 matches 8 bases. The CDR3 sequence is 18 residues long. Germline V gene sequence: CDR1 MDHEN, CDR2 SYDVKM. The V segment lost 2 bases and the J segment 3 bases; nucleotides outside the gene matches: 15. The CDR3 coding sequence is TGTGCCAGCAGTTTACCTAAACGGGGACTAGGGGGGGACTACGAGCAGTACTTC. Translation gives CASSLPKRGLGGDYEQYF.

As for this clone: Other DNA sequences of this sample code for an identical CDR3. The genes are TRBV5-1 and TRBJ2-5, with 10 bases fitting TRBD1. Germline CDR1 is SGHRS and CDR2 is YFSETQ. This CDR3 region has 14 residues. V shed 3 bases and J 2 bases; nucleotides not matched to a gene: 1. This chain's CDR3 is CASSWDRGQETQYF. DNA for the CDR3: TGCGCCAGCAGCTGGGACAGGGGACAAGAGACCCAGTACTTC.

The chain recombines TRBV6-1 with TRBJ2-5; either TRBD1 or TRBD2 may fit D (5 bases each). The CDR3 is 14 residues long. Germline assignment: CDR1 MNHNS and CDR2 SASEGT. Trimming pared 7 bases from V and 4 bases from J, leaving 16 bases between. The DNA for the CDR3 is TGTGCCAGCACCGCCGGGGCCGCGAGAGAGACCCAGTACTTC. It is translated as CASTAGAARETQYF.

This clone came up once. The chain is built from TRBV5-1 and TRBJ2-3; D unresolved. Germline assignment: CDR1 SGHRS and CDR2 YFSETQ. Deletions cut 3 bases from V and 2 bases from J, with 10 bases between. The CDR3 length is 14 residues. The CDR3 region is CASSWVTFTDTQYF. The CDR3 DNA sequence: TGCGCCAGCAGCTGGGTGACATTCACAGATACGCAGTATTTT.

V usage is TRBV18 and J usage is TRBJ1-4, with D tentatively TRBD1 (5 bases). Germline loops: CDR1 KGHSH, CDR2 LQKENI. There are 15 residues in the CDR3. The V end was cut by 0 bases, the J end by 7 bases, with 12 bases between. CDR3 bases: TGTGCCAGCTCACCACCCGGGGAAAGGGGTGAAAAACTGTTTTTT. It yields the protein CASSPPGERGEKLFF.

The rearrangement links TRBV12-5 to TRBJ2-5, with TRBD1 identical over 7 bases. Per the germline V gene, CDR1 is LGHNT and CDR2 is FRNRAP. The CDR3 has 16 residues. V gave up 2 bases and J gave up 2 bases; unmatched junction bases: 8. The CDR3 spells CASGLWAPGQQETQYF. The CDR3 region has the DNA TGTGCTAGTGGTTTGTGGGCCCCGGGACAGCAAGAGACCCAGTACTTC.

The chain joins TRBV7-8 to TRBJ2-5, with 10 bases lining up with TRBD2. The CDR3 contains 15 residues. V lost 5 bases and J lost 7; bases outside the gene matches: 10. Per germline, CDR1 SGHVS and CDR2 FQNEAQ. CDR3 amino acids: CASSPGTSALRTQYF. The CDR3 bases are TGTGCCAGCAGCCCGGGGACTAGCGCCCTCCGGACCCAGTACTTC. Filled out from reference TRBV7-8 and TRBJ2-5, the complete variable domain reads GAGVSQSPRYKVAKRGQDVALRCDPISGHVSLFWYQQALGQGPEFLTYFQNEAQLDKSGLPSDRFFAERPEGSVSTLKIQRTQQEDSAVYLCASSPGTSALRTQYFGPGTRLLVL.

The chain couples TRBV7-2 to TRBJ1-2; no firm D call. In germline, CDR1 is SGHTA, CDR2 FQGNSA. The CDR3 length is 14 residues. The V gene lost 3 bases and the J gene lost 4 bases, with 12 bases spanning the gap. The CDR3 region has the DNA TGTGCCAGCAGCTTTAGAGAGGGATTCTATGGCTACACCTTC. Protein product: CASSFREGFYGYTF.

This chain uses TRBV7-6 with TRBJ1-5, with D hard to call. The germline gives CDR1 SGHVS, CDR2 FNYEAQ. The CDR3 extends over 16 amino acids. Trimming shortened V by 1 base and J by 6 bases, and 16 bases separated the two germline ends. CDR3 protein: CASSLGSSGFGQPQHF. The CDR3 DNA reads TGTGCCAGCAGCTTAGGGTCTTCAGGATTTGGTCAGCCCCAGCATTTT.